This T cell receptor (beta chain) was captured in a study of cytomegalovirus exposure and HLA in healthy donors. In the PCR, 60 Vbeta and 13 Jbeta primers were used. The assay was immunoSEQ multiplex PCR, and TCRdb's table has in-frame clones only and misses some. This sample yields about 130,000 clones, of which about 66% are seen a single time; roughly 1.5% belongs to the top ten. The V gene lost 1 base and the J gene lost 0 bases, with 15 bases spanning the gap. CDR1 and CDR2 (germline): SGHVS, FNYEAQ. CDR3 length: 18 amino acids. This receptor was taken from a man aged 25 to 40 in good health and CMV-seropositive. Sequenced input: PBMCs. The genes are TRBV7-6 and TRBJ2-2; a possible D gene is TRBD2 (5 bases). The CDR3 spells CASSLEGATPSNTGELFF. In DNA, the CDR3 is TGTGCCAGCAGCTTAGAGGGAGCCACACCCTCGAACACCGGGGAGCTGTTTTTT. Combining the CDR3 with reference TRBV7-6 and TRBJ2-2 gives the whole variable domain GAGVSQSPRYKVTKRGQDVALRCDPISGHVSLYWYRQALGQGPEFLTYFNYEAQQDKSGLPNDRFSAERPEGSISTLTIQRTEQRDSAMYRCASSLEGATPSNTGELFFGEGSRLTVL.